The 8 T cell receptor beta chains below all came from one sample that was sequenced in a study of T cells in Graves' hyperthyroidism and ophthalmopathy. From RNA transcripts, TCR beta CDR3 regions were amplified. RT-PCR in the first round (using the HTBI primer set) targeted the TCR CDR3. A single record per CDR3 protein comes from TCRdb applying MiXCR to the multiplex PCR reads. The repertoire holds almost 600,000 distinct CDR3 sequences, with 46% as singletons. The sample comprised peripheral blood or thyroid tissue (not recorded which). The receptors derive from a woman younger than 35 with Graves' hyperthyroidism.

This clonotype was seen a handful of times. The chain's CDR3 is CASKRTGGNGYTF. CDR3 nucleotide sequence: TGTGCCAGCAAAAGGACAGGCGGGAATGGCTACACCTTC. This rearrangement joins TRBV2 to TRBJ1-2; 7 positions agree with TRBD1. CDR1 SNHLY and CDR2 FYNNEI come from the germline V gene. The CDR3 covers 13 residues. The V gene end was trimmed by 7 bases and the J gene end by 6 bases; junction bases not matched to a gene: 8.

Regarding this clonotype: An end of the junction does not agree with germline; a read error may underlie this. The gene calls are TRBV6-4 and TRBJ2-5; 11 nucleotides agree with TRBD1. Germline assignment: CDR1 MRHNA and CDR2 SNTAGT. The length of the CDR3 is 16 residues. CDR3 sequence (DNA): TGTGCCAGCAGTGACTCGGACAGGGGGCAGGGAGAGATCCAGTACTTC. Amino acid sequence: CASSDSDRGQGEIQYF.

The gene calls are TRBV15 and TRBJ2-1; maybe TRBD1 (5 bases). CDR1 and CDR2 from the germline V gene are LNHNV and YYDKDF (reference sequence). With 0 bases removed from V and 6 bases from J, the gap between germline ends came to 15 bases. This CDR3 contains 16 residues. The CDR3 region has the DNA TGTGCCACCAGCAGAGAATCACCCTTGGGGCTCAATGAGCAGTTCTTC. It yields the protein CATSRESPLGLNEQFF.

The V and J genes are TRBV29-1 and TRBJ1-5; perhaps TRBD1 as D (6 bases). Germline CDR1 is SQVTM and CDR2 is ANQGSEA. This CDR3 region has 12 residues. V was trimmed by 8 bases and J by 9 bases, leaving 17 bases between them. CDR3 sequence (DNA): TGCAGCCAAGAGCAGGGGTTGGCGCCCCAGCATTTT. It encodes CSQEQGLAPQHF.

The J gene is TRBJ1-5, the V gene TRBV11-1, with 10 bases aligning to TRBD1. The CDR3 loop spans 15 amino acids. V was clipped by 4 bases and J by 3 bases; unmatched bases: 3. Per germline, CDR1 SGHAT and CDR2 FQDESV (reference sequence). The CDR3 here is CASSYGTGANQPQHF. The CDR3 DNA follows: TGTGCCAGCAGCTACGGGACAGGGGCCAATCAGCCCCAGCATTTT.

This clonotype has only one observation. The chain links TRBV7-2 to TRBJ2-7; tentatively, D is TRBD1 or TRBD2 (5 bases each). Germline lookup yields CDR1 SGHTA and CDR2 FQGNSA. V lost 0 bases, J lost 5 bases, and 8 bases lay in between. The CDR3 length is 13 residues. The CDR3 sequence is CASSLAGTNEQYF. The CDR3 coding sequence is TGTGCCAGCAGCTTAGCCGGGACGAACGAGCAGTACTTC.

In this sample, this clonotype turned up many times. The rearrangement uses TRBV6-6 and TRBJ1-1; D gene ambiguous. Germline CDR1 and CDR2: MNHNY and SVGAGI (reference sequence). The CDR3 has 17 amino acids. V gave up 0 bases and J gave up 0 bases, with 14 bases separating them. Here the CDR3 DNA reads TGTGCCAGCAGTTACTCGAGAGCGAAACCCCTGAACACTGAAGCTTTCTTT. Residues: CASSYSRAKPLNTEAFF.

This clonotype is a singleton in its sample. The chain is built from TRBV10-3 and TRBJ1-2, with D possibly TRBD1 on 5 matching bases. Germline loops: CDR1 ENHRY, CDR2 SYGVKD. This CDR3 has 16 residues. V shed 4 bases and J shed 6 bases, with 21 bases lying between them. This chain's CDR3 is CAISVAGDFFSNGYTF. The CDR3 nucleotides read TGTGCCATCAGTGTAGCCGGGGACTTCTTCTCTAATGGCTACACCTTC.